This entry lists 20 T cell receptor beta chains sequenced from one sample in a study of spatial heterogeneity in lung cancer (dated by TCRdb to the late 2010s). The library was produced with 5' RACE. Reads for this sample came from a NextSeq 500. TCRdb trimmed the raw reads at Q25, called clones with MiXCR and kept productive beta chains. Records with the same CDR3 protein are collapsed into one entry carrying the most frequent genes and DNA. The sample table holds 20,000 to 30,000 distinct CDR3 sequences, of which about 4.4% were seen once. The ten most abundant clones make up approximately 4.7% of the sample. The intended sense of this specimen's time point label: sample taken at primary tumor resection. The material was PBMCs, obtained at surgery. The receptors originated from a male donor with early-stage non-small cell lung cancer.

This chain connects TRBV28 to TRBJ1-3; D is undetermined. The CDR3 contains 13 residues. Germline-derived CDR1 and CDR2 are MDHEN and SYDVKM. V lost 6 bases and J 4 bases, leaving 10 bases between the germline ends. The CDR3 reads CASRGSGGNTIYF. CDR3 DNA: TGTGCCAGCAGAGGCAGTGGAGGAAACACCATATATTTT.

This clonotype was recorded many times. This chain connects TRBV5-4 to TRBJ2-1; D gene unclear. The CDR3 has 14 residues. CDR1 is SGHNT and CDR2 is YYREEE in the germline V gene (reference sequence). The V end lost 2 bases, the J end lost 10 bases, and 16 bases lay between the germline ends. CDR3 DNA sequence: TGTGCCAGCAGCTTTGGATCCGAACCATGGGAGCAGTTCTTC. This gives the protein CASSFGSEPWEQFF.

This clonotype was seen repeatedly, ten times or more. This chain joins TRBV20-1 and TRBJ2-7; D is possibly TRBD1 or TRBD2 (7 bases each). Trimming cost V 0 bases and J 2 bases, with 14 bases left between them. This CDR3 is built from 15 residues. Germline V gene data show CDR1 as DFQATT and CDR2 as SNEGSKA (reference sequence). Written as DNA, the CDR3 is TGCAGTGCTAGAGAGACAGGGAGGGATCCCTACGAGCAGTACTTC. Amino acid sequence: CSARETGRDPYEQYF.

By share, this clonotype ranks as medium-sized (0.01 to 0.1%). This chain links TRBV7-2 with TRBJ2-3; weak D call: TRBD2 (5 bases). V was shortened by 6 bases and J by 8 bases, with 12 bases between the two germline ends. The CDR3 consists of 12 residues. Germline CDR1 reads SGHTA; CDR2 reads FQGNSA. CDR3 in amino acids: CASRKGEGTQYF. CDR3 in DNA: TGTGCCAGCAGAAAAGGCGAGGGTACGCAGTATTTT.

The rearrangement joins TRBV19 to TRBJ2-3, with D perhaps assigned TRBD1 or TRBD2 (6 bases each). The CDR3 is 14 amino acids. Trimming left V 10 bases short and J 10 bases short, with 24 bases between. The germline V gene encodes CDR1 LNHDA and CDR2 SQIVND (reference sequence). CDR3 sequence: CATKAGGPFGSQYF. Written as DNA, the CDR3 is TGTGCCACTAAGGCTGGGGGGCCTTTTGGTTCGCAGTATTTT.

This clonotype was seen a few times. V usage is TRBV7-9 and J usage is TRBJ1-1, with D uncertain. CDR1 and CDR2 (germline): SEHNR, FQNEAQ (reference sequence). With 6 bases removed from V and 1 base from J, the gap between germline ends came to 12 bases. The CDR3 is 14 amino acids. In DNA, the CDR3 is TGTGCCAGCAGACCGGAGGGAGGGAACACTGAAGCTTTCTTT. This translates into CASRPEGGNTEAFF. Full variable domain (rest looked up from reference TRBV7-9 and TRBJ1-1): DTGVSQNPRHKITKRGQNVTFRCDPISEHNRLYWYRQTLGQGPEFLTYFQNEAQLEKSRLLSDRFSAERPKGSFSTLEIQRTEQGDSAMYLCASRPEGGNTEAFFGQGTRLTVV.

This clonotype was counted between two and nine times. The rearrangement joins TRBV7-8 to TRBJ1-1; D gene ambiguous. The CDR3 spans 16 residues. Germline V lookup: CDR1 SGHVS, CDR2 FQNEAQ. V lost 1 base and J lost 1, with 13 bases in between. The CDR3 loop reads CASSLGSGFGNTEAFF. For the CDR3, the DNA is TGTGCCAGCAGCTTAGGGTCCGGCTTTGGGAACACTGAAGCTTTCTTT.

This clonotype was seen ten or more times. V usage is TRBV7-2 and J usage is TRBJ2-5; TRBD2 is a possible D gene (6 bases). Germline CDR1 SGHTA, CDR2 FQGNSA. The CDR3 extends over 15 amino acids. V lost 10 bases and J 2 bases, leaving 20 bases between the germline ends. The DNA of the CDR3 is TGTGCCACAGCATTTACTTTTGGAGGGCAAGAGACCCAGTACTTC. Protein sequence: CATAFTFGGQETQYF.

Many counts were recorded for this clonotype. The chain recombines TRBV30 with TRBJ1-5; weak D call: TRBD1 (5 bases). Trimming removed 1 base from V and 6 bases from J, with 7 bases in between. The CDR3 loop spans 12 amino acids. The germline gives CDR1 GTSNPN, CDR2 SVGIG (reference sequence). The CDR3 bases are TGTGCCTGGAGTGGTCAGGGTCAGCCCCAGCATTTT. Protein product: CAWSGQGQPQHF.

This clonotype has ten or more counts. This chain connects TRBV6-6 to TRBJ2-7, with 9 nucleotides matching TRBD2. The CDR3 covers 15 residues. CDR1 is MNHNY and CDR2 is SVGAGI in the germline V gene (reference sequence). The V and J ends lost 8 bases and 2 bases, in that order; junction bases with no gene match: 10. CDR3 in amino acids: CASGPAGGWAYEQYF. CDR3 in DNA: TGTGCCAGCGGTCCAGCGGGAGGCTGGGCCTACGAGCAGTACTTC.

At least ten counts were recorded for this clonotype. The V and J genes are TRBV24-1 and TRBJ2-7; TRBD2 aligns across 14 bases. V lost 4 bases, J lost 7 bases, and 5 bases stayed unmatched. The CDR3 runs to 15 residues. Germline V gene sequence: CDR1 KGHDR, CDR2 SFDVKD. Here the CDR3 reads CATSESGLAGDEQYF. The CDR3, as DNA: TGTGCCACCAGTGAGTCGGGACTAGCGGGAGATGAGCAGTACTTC.

Sample share makes this clonotype medium-sized (0.01 to 0.1%). This chain connects TRBV5-1 to TRBJ2-7, with 8 bases fitting TRBD1. Germline-derived CDR1 and CDR2 are SGHRS and YFSETQ. After removal of 4 bases from V and 6 bases from J, the junction contained 6 bases not matched to a gene. This CDR3 is 13 amino acids long. DNA of the CDR3: TGCGCCAGCAGCCCGGACGGACAGGGCGAGCAGTACTTC. Translation gives CASSPDGQGEQYF.

This clonotype came up many times. This sequence joins TRBV5-1 and TRBJ1-3, with D hard to call. The length of the CDR3 is 14 residues. Germline CDR1 reads SGHRS; CDR2 reads YFSETQ. With 0 bases removed from V and 8 bases from J, the gap between germline ends came to 12 bases. The DNA of the CDR3 is TGCGCCAGCAGCTTGGACCGCGCCCCGGACACCATATATTTT. Translated, it gives CASSLDRAPDTIYF.

This clonotype was picked up many times. The CDR3 region is CASSYSARGNQPQHF. The CDR3 region has the DNA TGTGCCAGCAGTTACTCGGCCAGGGGGAATCAGCCCCAGCATTTT. This chain joins TRBV6-2 or TRBV6-3 and TRBJ1-5; 7 bases are a match to TRBD1. CDR1 and CDR2 (germline): MNHEY, SVGEGT. The ends lost 0 bases at V and 4 bases at J; junction bases unmatched: 3. This CDR3 is 15 amino acids long.

This clonotype was observed many times. The chain links TRBV11-2 to TRBJ2-3, with D hard to call. The V and J ends lost 0 bases and 3 bases respectively, with 10 bases between them. In germline, CDR1 is SGHAT, CDR2 FQNNGV. This CDR3 has 15 residues. For the CDR3, the DNA is TGTGCCAGCAGCTTAGAATTTCTGGGTACAGATACGCAGTATTTT. Its protein is CASSLEFLGTDTQYF.

This clonotype was observed many times. The genes are TRBV6-2 or TRBV6-3 and TRBJ1-1, with D possibly matching TRBD1 (6 bases). Deletions cut 0 bases from V and 0 bases from J, with 23 bases between. CDR1 and CDR2 (germline): MNHEY, SVGEGT. The CDR3 is made up of 20 amino acids. CDR3 nucleotides: TGTGCCAGCAGTTACTCGGGCAGGGGCGGGAACCGTTACATGAACACTGAAGCTTTCTTT. Amino acid sequence: CASSYSGRGGNRYMNTEAFF.

This clonotype came up many times. The chain combines TRBV11-2 with TRBJ1-2; D is ambiguous. V was clipped by 1 base and J by 3 bases, with 6 bases between them. The CDR3 spans 13 residues. Germline CDR1 and CDR2: SGHAT and FQNNGV. CDR3 coding DNA: TGTGCCAGCAGCTTAGCAGTCGACTATGGCTACACCTTC. Amino acids: CASSLAVDYGYTF.

The sample holds many counts of this clonotype. The chain uses TRBV6-1 and TRBJ1-5; no firm D call. V was clipped by 8 bases and J by 0 bases, with 8 bases between them. CDR1 is MNHNS, CDR2 SASEGT, per germline. CDR3 size: 13 residues. The CDR3 bases are TGTGCCAGCCTTACAGTTAGCAATCAGCCCCAGCATTTT. This translates into CASLTVSNQPQHF.

This clonotype came up many times. This rearrangement joins TRBV18 to TRBJ1-4; TRBD1 might be the D (5 bases). Germline V gene sequence: CDR1 KGHSH, CDR2 LQKENI. The length of the CDR3 is 16 residues. Trimming cost V 0 bases and J 8 bases, with 16 bases left between them. In nucleotides, the CDR3 is TGTGCCAGCTCACCACCGTTGCTACAGGCCGGAGAAAAACTGTTTTTT. Its translation: CASSPPLLQAGEKLFF.

At least ten counts were recorded for this clonotype. CDR3 nucleotides: TGTGCCAGCAGCTCCAGGATCGCAGATACGCAGTATTTT. It is translated as CASSSRIADTQYF. V gene TRBV12-3 or TRBV12-4 combines with J gene TRBJ2-3; D ambiguous. The CDR3 sequence is 13 residues long. V was trimmed by 6 bases and J by 4 bases, leaving 11 bases between them.